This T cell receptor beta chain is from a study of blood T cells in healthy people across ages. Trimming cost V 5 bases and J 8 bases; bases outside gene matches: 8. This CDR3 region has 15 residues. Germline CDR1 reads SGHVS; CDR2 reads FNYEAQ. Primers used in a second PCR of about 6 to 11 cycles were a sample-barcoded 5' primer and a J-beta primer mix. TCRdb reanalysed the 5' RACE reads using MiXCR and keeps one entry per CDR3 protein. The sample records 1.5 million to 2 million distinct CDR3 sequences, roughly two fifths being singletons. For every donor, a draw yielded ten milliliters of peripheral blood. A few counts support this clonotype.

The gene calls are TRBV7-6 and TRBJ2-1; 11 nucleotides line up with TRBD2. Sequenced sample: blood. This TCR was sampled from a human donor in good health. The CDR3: CASSLLAGGSYEQFF. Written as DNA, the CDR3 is TGTGCCAGCAGCCTCTTAGCGGGGGGGTCCTATGAGCAGTTCTTC. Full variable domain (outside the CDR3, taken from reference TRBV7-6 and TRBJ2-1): GAGVSQSPRYKVTKRGQDVALRCDPISGHVSLYWYRQALGQGPEFLTYFNYEAQQDKSGLPNDRFSAERPEGSISTLTIQRTEQRDSAMYRCASSLLAGGSYEQFFGPGTRLTVL.